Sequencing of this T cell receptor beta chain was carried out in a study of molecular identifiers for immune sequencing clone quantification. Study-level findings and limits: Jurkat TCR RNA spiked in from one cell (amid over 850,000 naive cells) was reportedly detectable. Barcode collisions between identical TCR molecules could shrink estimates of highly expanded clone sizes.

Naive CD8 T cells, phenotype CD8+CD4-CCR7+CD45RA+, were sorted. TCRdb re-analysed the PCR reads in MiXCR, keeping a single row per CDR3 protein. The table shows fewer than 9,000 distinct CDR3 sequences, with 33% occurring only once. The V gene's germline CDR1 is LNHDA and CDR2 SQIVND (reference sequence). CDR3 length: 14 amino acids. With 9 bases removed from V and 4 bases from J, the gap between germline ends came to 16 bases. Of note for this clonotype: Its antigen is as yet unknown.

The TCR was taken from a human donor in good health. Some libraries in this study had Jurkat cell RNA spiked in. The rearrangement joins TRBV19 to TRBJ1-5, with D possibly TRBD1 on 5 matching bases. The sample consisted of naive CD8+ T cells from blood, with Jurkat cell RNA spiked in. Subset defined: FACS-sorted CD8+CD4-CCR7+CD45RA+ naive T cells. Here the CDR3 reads CASRGGQGNQPQHF. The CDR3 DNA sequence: TGTGCCAGCCGCGGGGGTCAAGGAAATCAGCCCCAGCATTTT.